These 10 T cell receptor beta chains were sequenced from one sample in a study of T cells in localized non-small cell lung cancer. Some clones are missing from TCRdb's copy, which holds only in-frame ones; the method was immunoSEQ multiplex PCR. The table records around 12,000 clones, around 88% of them present only once. This material consisted of peripheral blood, taken before any cancer treatment. The receptor source for this set is a male donor aged 60 or over with stage I lung adenocarcinoma.

The V gene is TRBV19, the J gene TRBJ2-7, with D perhaps matching TRBD2 (5 bases). Germline V gene data show CDR1 as LNHDA and CDR2 as SQIVND (reference sequence). The CDR3 sequence is 15 residues long. V lost 6 bases and J lost 0, with 15 bases in between. In DNA form, the CDR3 reads TGTGCCAGTAGCCCCGGGATCGTCGGCTCCTACGAGCAGTACTTC. This encodes CASSPGIVGSYEQYF.

The chain is built from TRBV5-8 and TRBJ1-4; 7 bases align to TRBD1. The length of the CDR3 is 15 residues. Germline CDR1 SGHTS, CDR2 YDEGEE. V gave up 2 bases and J gave up 7 bases; unmatched junction bases: 8. The CDR3 bases are TGTGCCAGCAGCTTACCGGGGACAGAAGGTGAAAAACTGTTTTTT. Amino acid sequence: CASSLPGTEGEKLFF.

This chain joins TRBV7-2 and TRBJ2-2; D is ambiguous. Germline assignment: CDR1 SGHTA and CDR2 FQGNSA. This CDR3 is 13 amino acids long. Trimming cost V 7 bases and J 6 bases, with 12 bases left between them. The CDR3 here is CASKRRTAGELFF. The CDR3 DNA sequence: TGTGCCAGCAAGCGACGAACCGCCGGGGAGCTGTTTTTT.

J is TRBJ1-1 and V is TRBV5-4; TRBD1 is a possible D gene (6 bases). Germline CDR1 SGHNT, CDR2 YYREEE (reference sequence). The CDR3 spans 14 residues. Between the trimmed V and J ends, which lost 2 bases and 1 base, there was a span of 9 bases. The CDR3 nucleotides read TGTGCCAGCAGCTTCGGACAGCAGAACACTGAAGCTTTCTTT. Its translation is CASSFGQQNTEAFF.

CDR3 nucleotide sequence: TGTGCCAGTAGACAGGGGGGAGTCAAAAACATTCAGTACTTC. Its protein is CASRQGGVKNIQYF. This sequence joins TRBV28 and TRBJ2-4; 9 nucleotides line up with TRBD1. The CDR3 has 14 residues. Germline CDR1 MDHEN, CDR2 SYDVKM. J was trimmed by 3 bases and V by 9 bases; bases with no gene match: 6.

This sequence joins TRBV5-5 and TRBJ2-1; D remains ambiguous. CDR1 SGHKS and CDR2 YYEKEE come from the germline V gene (reference sequence). V was shortened by 2 bases and J by 7 bases, with 4 bases between the two germline ends. The length of the CDR3 is 11 residues. The CDR3 DNA reads as TGTGCCAGCAGCTTTAGAAATGAGCAGTTCTTC. Translation: CASSFRNEQFF.

In this sample, this clone turned up a few times. The rearrangement joins TRBV2 to TRBJ2-5; D is possibly TRBD1 or TRBD2 (5 bases each). V was cut by 6 bases and J by 5 bases, with 10 bases left in between. Germline V gives CDR1 SNHLY, CDR2 FYNNEI. The CDR3 has 12 residues. The CDR3 nucleotides are TGTGCCAGCAGGGGACCACAGGAGACCCAGTACTTC. Translating gives CASRGPQETQYF.

CDR3: CASSASGTSLGEQYF. The CDR3 DNA reads as TGTGCCAGCAGTGCGAGCGGGACGAGCCTCGGGGAGCAGTACTTC. V is TRBV6-1 and J is TRBJ2-7, with TRBD2 identical over 7 bases. Germline V gene data show CDR1 as MNHNS and CDR2 as SASEGT. This CDR3 spans 15 amino acids. The ends lost 4 bases at V and 7 bases at J; junction bases unmatched: 13.

The chain uses TRBV9 and TRBJ2-1, with unresolved D. CDR1 is SGDLS, CDR2 YYNGEE, per germline. CDR3 length: 14 residues. V was clipped by 3 bases and J by 6 bases, with 13 bases between them. In DNA, the CDR3 is TGTGCCAGCAGCGGCCCCGCAAGGCCCAATGAGCAGTTCTTC. It is translated as CASSGPARPNEQFF. Variable domain in full (rest from reference TRBV9 and TRBJ2-1): DSGVTQTPKHLITATGQRVTLRCSPRSGDLSVYWYQQSLDQGLQFLIQYYNGEERAKGNILERFSAQQFPDLHSELNLSSLELGDSALYFCASSGPARPNEQFFGPGTRLTVL.

The chain is built from TRBV28 and TRBJ2-7; 13 positions match TRBD2. Germline V gives CDR1 MDHEN, CDR2 SYDVKM. The V segment lost 5 bases and the J segment 2 bases; nucleotides outside the gene matches: 6. CDR3 length: 16 amino acids. CDR3 coding DNA: TGTGCCAGCAGTCCACCCGGACTAGCGGGGGCCTACGAGCAGTACTTC. This sequence encodes CASSPPGLAGAYEQYF.